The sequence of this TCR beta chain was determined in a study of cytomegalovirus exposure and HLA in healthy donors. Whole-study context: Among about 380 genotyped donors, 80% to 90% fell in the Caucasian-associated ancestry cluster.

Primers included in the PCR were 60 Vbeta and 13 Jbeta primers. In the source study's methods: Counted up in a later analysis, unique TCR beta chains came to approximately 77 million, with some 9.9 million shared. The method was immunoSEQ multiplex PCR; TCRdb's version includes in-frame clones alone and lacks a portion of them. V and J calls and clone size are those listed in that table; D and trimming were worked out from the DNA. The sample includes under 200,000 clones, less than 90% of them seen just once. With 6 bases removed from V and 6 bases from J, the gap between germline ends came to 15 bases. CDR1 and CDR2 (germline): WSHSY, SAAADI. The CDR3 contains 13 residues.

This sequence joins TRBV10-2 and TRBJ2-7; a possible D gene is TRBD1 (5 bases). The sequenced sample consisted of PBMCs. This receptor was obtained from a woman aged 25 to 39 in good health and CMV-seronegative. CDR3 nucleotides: TGCGCCAGCAGCGACAGTCGGGTCGGCGAGCAGTACTTC. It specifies CASSDSRVGEQYF.